Listed here are 32 T cell receptor beta chains from one sample, sequenced in a study of Ad26.COV2.S vaccination and SARS-CoV-2 variants. Using immunoSEQ multiplex PCR, the repertoire was profiled, and TCRdb retains in-frame clones only, with some absent. The sample consists of approximately 400,000 clones, about 90% of them appearing once. This sample comprised peripheral blood, obtained after recovery from COVID-19. Receptors originate from a human donor who had recovered from COVID-19.

V usage is TRBV19 and J usage is TRBJ2-7; 9 nucleotides align to TRBD1. CDR1 is LNHDA, CDR2 SQIVND, per germline (reference sequence). The trim removed 1 base at V and 2 bases at J, leaving 6 bases unmatched. This CDR3 is built from 16 residues. The chain's CDR3 is CASSIVTGQGTYEQYF. CDR3 DNA: TGTGCCAGTAGTATAGTAACGGGACAGGGAACCTACGAGCAGTACTTC.

The chain couples TRBV19 to TRBJ1-5, with a tentative D call TRBD1 (5 bases). Between the trimmed V and J ends, which lost 9 bases and 6 bases, there was a span of 18 bases. The CDR3 consists of 14 residues. Germline V CDR1 and CDR2: LNHDA, SQIVND (reference sequence). CDR3 coding DNA: TGTGCCAGCAATGGGGCCCAAAGAGGTCAGCCCCAGCATTTT. Protein: CASNGAQRGQPQHF.

This chain links TRBV7-2 with TRBJ2-7; weak D call: TRBD1 (6 bases). The length of the CDR3 is 13 residues. The ends were cut back, 6 bases at V and 2 bases at J, with 11 bases in the middle. CDR1 is SGHTA and CDR2 is FQGNSA in the germline V gene. CDR3 sequence (DNA): TGTGCCAGCAGGCAAGGGGGTACCTACGAGCAGTACTTC. This translates into CASRQGGTYEQYF.

This chain joins TRBV6-5 and TRBJ2-4; 11 nucleotides align to TRBD2. The germline CDR1 and CDR2 sequences are MNHEY and SVGAGI. With 6 bases clipped from V and 8 bases from J, the junction kept 9 bases outside the gene matches. The CDR3 covers 15 residues. CDR3 residues: CASRLLAGGSDIQYF. The CDR3 DNA reads TGTGCCAGCAGGCTGTTAGCGGGGGGGAGTGACATTCAGTACTTC.

This chain connects TRBV5-4 to TRBJ2-1; 10 nucleotides match TRBD2. V shed 2 bases and J 6 bases; nucleotides not matched to a gene: 8. CDR1 SGHNT and CDR2 YYREEE come from the germline V gene (reference sequence). The CDR3 totals 16 residues. CDR3: CASSFNSGGPSNEQFF. The CDR3 DNA reads TGTGCCAGCAGCTTTAATAGCGGGGGGCCATCCAATGAGCAGTTCTTC. The full variable domain, in which reference TRBV5-4 and TRBJ2-1 provide the parts outside the CDR3, is ETGVTQSPTHLIKTRGQQVTLRCSSQSGHNTVSWYQQALGQGPQFIFQYYREEENGRGNFPPRFSGLQFPNYSSELNVNALELDDSALYLCASSFNSGGPSNEQFFGPGTRLTVL.

Only one count was recorded for this clone. This chain joins TRBV9 and TRBJ1-2; TRBD1 agrees at 10 bases. CDR1 is SGDLS and CDR2 is YYNGEE in the germline V gene. After removal of 0 bases from V and 8 bases from J, the junction contained 16 bases not matched to a gene. This CDR3 has 18 amino acids. The CDR3 sequence: CASSVVTRWGQGYRGYTF. The CDR3 DNA follows: TGTGCCAGCAGCGTAGTGACGAGATGGGGACAGGGGTATCGAGGCTACACCTTC.

V usage is TRBV4-1 and J usage is TRBJ2-3, with 10 nucleotides matching TRBD2. CDR3 size: 17 residues. V shed 1 base, J shed 5 bases, and the junction held 9 bases outside the gene matches. Looked up from germline, CDR1 is MGHRA and CDR2 is YSYEKL. The CDR3 DNA reads TGCGCCAGCAGCCAAGTCCTTGAAAAGCGGGGGGGAGATACGCAGTATTTT. Protein sequence: CASSQVLEKRGGDTQYF.

V and J are TRBV7-9 and TRBJ2-7, with D unclear. V was clipped by 0 bases and J by 2 bases, with 8 bases between them. This CDR3 has 14 residues. The germline gives CDR1 SEHNR, CDR2 FQNEAQ (reference sequence). The CDR3 is CASSLARPTYEQYF. The DNA of the CDR3 is TGTGCCAGCAGCTTAGCGCGACCCACCTACGAGCAGTACTTC.

V and J are TRBV12-3 or TRBV12-4 and TRBJ2-7; D is unclear. V lost 1 base, J lost 4 bases, and 5 bases lay in between. The CDR3 covers 12 residues. The CDR3 DNA follows: TGTGCCAGCAGTTTAGGAGAGTACGAGCAGTACTTC. This sequence encodes CASSLGEYEQYF.

This chain links TRBV15 with TRBJ1-1, with a tentative D call TRBD1 (5 bases). V was trimmed by 0 bases and J by 5 bases, leaving 10 bases between them. Germline V gives CDR1 LNHNV, CDR2 YYDKDF (reference sequence). This CDR3 has 14 amino acids. Here the CDR3 DNA reads TGTGCCACCAGCAGAGATTCTTGGGGGACTGAAGCTTTCTTT. Its translation: CATSRDSWGTEAFF. Combining the CDR3 with reference TRBV15 and TRBJ1-1 gives the whole variable domain DAMVIQNPRYQVTQFGKPVTLSCSQTLNHNVMYWYQQKSSQAPKLLFHYYDKDFNNEADTPDNFQSRRPNTSFCFLDIRSPGLGDTAMYLCATSRDSWGTEAFFGQGTRLTVV.

This clone was recorded once. The germline gene is not matched at one end of the junction; a read error may be the cause. J is TRBJ2-1 and V is TRBV5-1, with TRBD1 identical over 8 bases. The CDR3 runs to 16 residues. The germline V gene has CDR1 SGHRS and CDR2 YFSETQ. CDR3 bases: TGCGCCAGCAGCCAGGAAGACAGGGGAGACTACAACGAGCAGTTCTTC. Translation: CASSQEDRGDYNEQFF.

The chain has TRBV9 and TRBJ1-2, with D hard to call. The germline V and J ends were trimmed by 3 bases and 2 bases, with 8 bases remaining between them. CDR3 length: 13 residues. From germline, CDR1 is SGDLS and CDR2 YYNGEE. The CDR3: CASSGGGNYGYTF. DNA for the CDR3: TGTGCCAGCAGCGGCGGCGGCAACTATGGCTACACCTTC. The full variable domain, in which reference TRBV9 and TRBJ1-2 provide the parts outside the CDR3, is DSGVTQTPKHLITATGQRVTLRCSPRSGDLSVYWYQQSLDQGLQFLIQYYNGEERAKGNILERFSAQQFPDLHSELNLSSLELGDSALYFCASSGGGNYGYTFGSGTRLTVV.

The V and J genes are TRBV10-3 and TRBJ2-7; possibly TRBD2 for D (5 bases). The CDR3 length is 15 residues. Trimming shortened V by 0 bases and J by 2 bases, and 11 bases separated the two germline ends. Per germline, CDR1 ENHRY and CDR2 SYGVKD. CDR3 residues: CAISESPGKAYEQYF. The DNA of the CDR3 is TGTGCCATCAGTGAGTCCCCGGGAAAGGCCTACGAGCAGTACTTC.

V usage is TRBV7-9 and J usage is TRBJ2-5; D not resolved. The length of the CDR3 is 14 residues. From germline, CDR1 is SEHNR and CDR2 FQNEAQ (reference sequence). Trimming cost V 0 bases and J 5 bases, with 10 bases left between them. The CDR3 region has the DNA TGTGCCAGCAGCTTAGCGTCAGGCTACGAGACCCAGTACTTC. It yields the protein CASSLASGYETQYF. Full variable domain (rest looked up from reference TRBV7-9 and TRBJ2-5): DTGVSQNPRHKITKRGQNVTFRCDPISEHNRLYWYRQTLGQGPEFLTYFQNEAQLEKSRLLSDRFSAERPKGSFSTLEIQRTEQGDSAMYLCASSLASGYETQYFGPGTRLLVL.

The J gene is TRBJ2-1, the V gene TRBV2; 8 nucleotides align to TRBD2. CDR3 size: 22 residues. Germline assignment: CDR1 SNHLY and CDR2 FYNNEI. After removal of 4 bases from V and 1 base from J, the junction contained 24 bases not matched to a gene. DNA for the CDR3: TGTGCCAGCAGTGTATCCGCCCTGCTGGCTAGCGGGTCACCTTTATCCTACAATGAGCAGTTCTTC. This gives the protein CASSVSALLASGSPLSYNEQFF.

V is TRBV4-2 and J is TRBJ2-1; the D is unclear. Germline CDR1 reads LGHNA; CDR2 reads YNFKEQ. CDR3 length: 16 amino acids. Trimming took off 0 bases at V and 8 bases at J, with 17 bases between the two ends. The CDR3 coding sequence is TGTGCCAGCAGCCAAGATCACGGAGCCGGGTCAGATGAGCAGTTCTTC. It encodes CASSQDHGAGSDEQFF.

The chain combines TRBV5-6 with TRBJ1-2; D unresolved. Per the germline V gene, CDR1 is SGHDT and CDR2 is YYEEEE. This CDR3 spans 14 amino acids. The V gene lost 4 bases and the J gene lost 7 bases, with 17 bases spanning the gap. The CDR3, as DNA: TGTGCCAGCAGCCGCGGTGAGGGTGCGGTTGGCTACACCTTC. This encodes CASSRGEGAVGYTF.

The chain links TRBV7-3 to TRBJ2-1; 8 nucleotides match TRBD2. CDR3 length: 14 residues. The V segment lost 2 bases and the J segment 9 bases; nucleotides outside the gene matches: 6. In germline, CDR1 is SGHTA, CDR2 FQGTGA. The CDR3 is CASSLGSTSGEQFF. For the CDR3, the DNA is TGTGCCAGCAGCTTAGGCTCCACTAGCGGTGAGCAGTTCTTC.

V is TRBV10-3 and J is TRBJ1-4; tentatively, D is TRBD1 (5 bases). V was clipped by 5 bases and J by 3 bases, with 13 bases between them. Germline lookup yields CDR1 ENHRY and CDR2 SYGVKD. The CDR3 length is 15 residues. For the CDR3, the DNA is TGTGCCATCAGTACAACAGGAGCCTCTAATGAAAAACTGTTTTTT. Translating it yields CAISTTGASNEKLFF.

The chain links TRBV29-1 to TRBJ2-7; either TRBD1 or TRBD2 may supply D (5 bases each). The germline V and J ends were trimmed by 6 bases and 2 bases, with 8 bases remaining between them. Germline V CDR1 and CDR2: SQVTM, ANQGSEA. The CDR3 is 11 amino acids. In nucleotides, the CDR3 is TGCAGCGTAGGGACGGCCTACGAGCAGTACTTC. The encoded protein is CSVGTAYEQYF.

The gene calls are TRBV21-1 and TRBJ2-5; TRBD1 is the table's D call, not checked against the DNA. TRBV21-1 is marked as a pseudogene. This CDR3 has 16 residues. DNA for the CDR3: TGTGCCAGCAGCAAGCCGGGACAGGGGAGACAAGAGACCCAGTACTTC. The encoded protein is CASSKPGQGRQETQYF.

The V call is TRBV6-5, the J call TRBJ1-1; TRBD1 is a possible D gene (5 bases). The CDR3 sequence is 13 residues long. The germline V gene encodes CDR1 MNHEY and CDR2 SVGAGI. V lost 8 bases, J lost 4 bases, and 14 bases lay in between. The chain's CDR3 is CASLAGPFTEAFF. The CDR3 nucleotides are TGTGCCAGCTTGGCGGGGCCTTTCACTGAAGCTTTCTTT.

This chain uses TRBV5-6 with TRBJ1-5, with TRBD1 matching over 9 bases. This CDR3 has 14 residues. V shed 4 bases and J 4 bases; nucleotides not matched to a gene: 3. Germline V gene data show CDR1 as SGHDT and CDR2 as YYEEEE. The CDR3 region has the DNA TGTGCCAGCAGCGGACAGGGGCGGAATCAGCCCCAGCATTTT. Its protein is CASSGQGRNQPQHF.

The chain has TRBV12-5 and TRBJ1-5, with D tentatively TRBD1 (5 bases). The V gene lost 0 bases and the J gene lost 0 bases, with 12 bases spanning the gap. The germline V gene encodes CDR1 LGHNT and CDR2 FRNRAP. The CDR3 is 17 residues long. The CDR3 nucleotides are TGTGCTAGTGGTTTGGTAGTCGGGGGGTATAGCAATCAGCCCCAGCATTTT. Protein product: CASGLVVGGYSNQPQHF.

The chain couples TRBV9 to TRBJ1-2; TRBD1 is a possible D gene (6 bases). The ends were cut back, 2 bases at V and 4 bases at J, with 12 bases in the middle. Germline V gene lookup returns CDR1 SGDLS and CDR2 YYNGEE. The CDR3 length is 14 residues. The CDR3: CASSVAGTPYGYTF. The CDR3, as DNA: TGTGCCAGCAGCGTGGCCGGGACACCCTATGGCTACACCTTC.

The CDR3 reads CASVQRPTGIYGYTF. As DNA, the CDR3 is TGTGCCAGCGTTCAAAGACCCACAGGAATCTATGGCTACACCTTC. The V call is TRBV6-5, the J call TRBJ1-2; D may be TRBD1 (5 bases). CDR1 and CDR2 from the germline V gene are MNHEY and SVGAGI. The V gene lost 8 bases and the J gene lost 4 bases, with 20 bases spanning the gap. The CDR3 runs to 15 residues.

This clone was seen just once. The chain joins TRBV6-2 or TRBV6-3 to TRBJ2-7; D gene unclear. The CDR3 has 12 amino acids. V was shortened by 4 bases and J by 10 bases, with 14 bases between the two germline ends. From germline, CDR1 is MNHEY and CDR2 SVGEGT. The CDR3 bases are TGTGCCAGCAGTTCGTCGTTGGCCGTTCAGTACTTC. Translation gives CASSSSLAVQYF.

This clone came up a few times. This chain links TRBV29-1 with TRBJ2-7; D is ambiguous. This CDR3 is built from 11 residues. Germline-derived CDR1 and CDR2 are SQVTM and ANQGSEA. V lost 6 bases and J 3 bases, leaving 9 bases between the germline ends. The CDR3: CSVDAGYEQYF. The CDR3 DNA is TGCAGCGTCGACGCAGGCTACGAGCAGTACTTC.

This clone turned up a few times. CDR3 in amino acids: CASSPPMGQGTGQPQHF. Here the CDR3 DNA reads TGTGCCAGCTCACCACCGATGGGACAGGGTACCGGGCAGCCCCAGCATTTT. The chain joins TRBV18 to TRBJ1-5, with TRBD1 matching over 9 bases. The CDR3 is 17 amino acids. J gave up 7 bases and V 0 bases, and 10 bases lay outside the gene matches. Germline CDR1 and CDR2: KGHSH and LQKENI.

The rearrangement joins TRBV7-2 to TRBJ1-3, with D perhaps TRBD1 (5 bases). The ends were cut back, 2 bases at V and 4 bases at J, with 18 bases in the middle. The CDR3 has 17 amino acids. Germline CDR1 and CDR2: SGHTA and FQGNSA. The CDR3 is CASSLRAQGIGGNTIYF. CDR3 DNA sequence: TGTGCCAGCAGCTTAAGGGCCCAGGGCATAGGAGGAAACACCATATATTTT.

The gene calls are TRBV2 and TRBJ1-5, with 8 bases that match TRBD1. With V trimmed by 7 bases and J by 2 bases, 13 bases remained unmatched. The CDR3 is made up of 17 amino acids. CDR1 is SNHLY and CDR2 is FYNNEI in the germline V gene. The CDR3 sequence: CASNGQGGVYGNQPQHF. The CDR3 DNA reads as TGTGCCAGCAACGGACAGGGAGGGGTATACGGCAATCAGCCCCAGCATTTT. The whole variable domain, remainder taken from reference TRBV2 and TRBJ1-5, is EPEVTQTPSHQVTQMGQEVILRCVPISNHLYFYWYRQILGQKVEFLVSFYNNEISEKSEIFDDQFSVERPDGSNFTLKIRSTKLEDSAMYFCASNGQGGVYGNQPQHFGDGTRLSIL.

The rearrangement uses TRBV2 and TRBJ2-5; D is undetermined. Germline CDR1 SNHLY, CDR2 FYNNEI. V was pared by 6 bases and J by 3 bases, with 5 bases between. The CDR3 is 11 amino acids. The CDR3 sequence: CASRQEETQYF. The CDR3 nucleotides read TGTGCCAGCAGGCAGGAAGAGACCCAGTACTTC.